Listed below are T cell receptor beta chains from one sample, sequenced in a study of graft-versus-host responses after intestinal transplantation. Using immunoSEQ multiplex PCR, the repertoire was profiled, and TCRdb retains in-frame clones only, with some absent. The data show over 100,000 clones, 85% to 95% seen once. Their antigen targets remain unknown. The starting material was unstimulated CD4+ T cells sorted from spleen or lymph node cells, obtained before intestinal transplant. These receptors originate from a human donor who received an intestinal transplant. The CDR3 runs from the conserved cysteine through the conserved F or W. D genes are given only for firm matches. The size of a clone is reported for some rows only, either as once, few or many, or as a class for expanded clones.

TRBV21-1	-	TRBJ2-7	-	CASSRLVWGQGVEQYF	TGTGCCAGCAGCAGACTTGTATGGGGACAGGGGGTCGAGCAGTACTTC
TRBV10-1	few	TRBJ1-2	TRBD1	CASSESGQKNGYTF	TGCGCCAGCAGTGAGTCGGGACAGAAGAATGGCTACACCTTC
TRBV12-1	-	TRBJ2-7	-	CASSFGREVIYYEQYF	TGTGCCAGCAGCTTTGGAAGGGAGGTGATCTACTACGAGCAGTACTTC
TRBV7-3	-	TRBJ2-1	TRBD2	CASSSLSGTSGSSSYNEQFF	TGTGCCAGCAGCTCCCTATCCGGGACTAGCGGGAGTTCCTCCTACAATGAGCAGTTCTTC
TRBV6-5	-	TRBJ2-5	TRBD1	CASSDRERETQYF	TGTGCCAGCAGCGACAGGGAAAGAGAGACCCAGTACTTC
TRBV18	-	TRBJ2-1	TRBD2	CASSTLAGGQDEQFF	TGTGCCAGCTCAACTTTAGCGGGAGGGCAAGATGAGCAGTTCTTC
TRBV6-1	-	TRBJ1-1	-	CASRVGGLGTFF	TGTGCCAGCAGGGTCGGGGGGCTCGGGACTTTCTTT
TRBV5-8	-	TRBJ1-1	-	CASSFRVIMNTEAFF	TGTGCCAGCAGTTTTCGGGTGATCATGAACACTGAAGCTTTCTTT
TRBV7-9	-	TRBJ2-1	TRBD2	CASSGGTSGRTIGEQFF	TGTGCCAGCAGCGGAGGGACTAGCGGGAGGACTATCGGTGAGCAGTTCTTC
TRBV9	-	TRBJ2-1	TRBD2	CASSVEGGLAEQFF	TGTGCCAGCAGCGTAGAGGGTGGACTAGCTGAGCAGTTCTTC
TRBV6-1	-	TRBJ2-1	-	CASSEAMLPGYNEQFF	TGTGCCAGCAGTGAAGCGATGTTGCCCGGATACAATGAGCAGTTCTTC
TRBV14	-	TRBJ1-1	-	CASGLVDKIWNTEAFF	TGTGCCAGCGGGTTGGTGGACAAAATATGGAACACTGAAGCTTTCTTT
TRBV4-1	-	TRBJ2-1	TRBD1	CASSQVYGTARGTSYNEQFF	TGCGCCAGCAGCCAAGTTTATGGGACAGCGAGGGGAACCTCCTACAATGAGCAGTTCTTC
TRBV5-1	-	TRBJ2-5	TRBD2	CASANSRGGETQYF	TGCGCCAGCGCAAATTCTCGGGGGGGAGAGACCCAGTACTTC
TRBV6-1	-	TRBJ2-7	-	CASSATWGEQYF	TGTGCCAGCAGTGCCACTTGGGGGGAGCAGTACTTC
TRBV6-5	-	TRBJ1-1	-	CASSYQGRVGTEAFF	TGTGCCAGCAGTTACCAGGGCAGGGTAGGCACTGAAGCTTTCTTT
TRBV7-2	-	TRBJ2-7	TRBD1	CASTIPGTGAYEQYF	TGTGCCAGCACCATACCGGGGACAGGGGCATACGAGCAGTACTTC
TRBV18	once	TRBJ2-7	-	CASSPGTGTYEQYF	TGTGCCAGCTCACCCGGGACGGGGACCTACGAGCAGTACTTC
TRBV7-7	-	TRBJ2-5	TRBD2	CASSLAPLWTSAGKLETQYF	TGTGCTAGCAGCCTGGCCCCCCTTTGGACTTCAGCGGGAAAATTGGAGACCCAGTACTTC
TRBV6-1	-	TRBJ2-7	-	CASRFNTYEQYF	TGTGCCAGCAGATTTAATACCTACGAGCAGTACTTC
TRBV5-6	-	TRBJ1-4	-	CASSFQGGEKLFF	TGTGCCAGCAGCTTTCAGGGAGGGGAAAAACTGTTTTTT
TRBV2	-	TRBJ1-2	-	CASGGENYGYTF	TGTGCCAGCGGAGGGGAAAACTATGGCTACACCTTC
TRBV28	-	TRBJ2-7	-	CASSYRPGVSYEQYF	TGTGCCAGCAGCTATCGTCCCGGGGTCTCCTACGAGCAGTACTTC
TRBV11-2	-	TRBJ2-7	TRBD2	CASSLSGRGSYEQYF	TGTGCCAGCAGCTTAAGCGGGAGAGGATCCTACGAGCAGTACTTC
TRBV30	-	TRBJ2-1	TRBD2	CAWAGLAGGDEQFF	TGTGCCTGGGCGGGACTAGCGGGAGGGGATGAGCAGTTCTTC
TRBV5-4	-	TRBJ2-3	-	CASSLSAGSLGDTQYF	TGTGCCAGCAGCCTATCGGCGGGATCCCTTGGGGATACGCAGTATTTT
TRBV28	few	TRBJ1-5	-	CASSAKGTGNQPQHF	TGTGCCAGCAGTGCGAAAGGGACGGGTAATCAGCCCCAGCATTTT
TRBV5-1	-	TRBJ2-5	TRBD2	CASSLGREAQETQYF	TGCGCCAGCAGCTTGGGACGGGAGGCCCAAGAGACCCAGTACTTC